Listed below are T cell receptor beta chains from one sample, sequenced in a study of CD8+CD57+ T cells in acquired aplastic anemia. TCRdb called the reads again in MiXCR, with one record for every CDR3 protein. The sample holds about 120,000 distinct CDR3 sequences; 50% to 60% are singletons and the top ten take about 29%. The sequencing input was sorted CD4+, CD8+, or CD8+CD57+ T cells (not recorded which) from PBMCs. Source of these receptors: a human donor with aplastic anemia. Both conserved end residues are part of each CDR3. D genes are given only for firm matches. Rows may omit the clone size; those that give it use once, few, many or a size class.

abundance: .
j_gene: TRBJ2-7
d_gene: TRBD2
v_gene: TRBV5-1
CDR3aa: CASSSPPGLAKYEQYF
CDR3nt: TGCGCCAGCAGCTCACCTCCGGGACTAGCCAAATACGAGCAGTACTTC

abundance: .
j_gene: TRBJ2-7
d_gene: TRBD1
v_gene: TRBV4-1
CDR3aa: CASSQDKGALVYEQYF
CDR3nt: TGCGCCAGCAGCCAAGATAAGGGGGCGTTAGTATACGAGCAGTACTTC

abundance: few
j_gene: TRBJ2-7
d_gene: .
v_gene: TRBV2
CDR3aa: CASKVSLAHEQYF
CDR3nt: TGTGCCAGCAAGGTCTCCCTAGCCCACGAGCAGTACTTC

abundance: many
j_gene: TRBJ2-3
d_gene: TRBD2
v_gene: TRBV2
CDR3aa: CASRESGSIADTQYF
CDR3nt: TGTGCCAGCAGAGAGAGCGGGAGTATTGCAGATACGCAGTATTTT

abundance: .
j_gene: TRBJ1-1
d_gene: .
v_gene: TRBV24-1
CDR3aa: CATQDGMNTEAFF
CDR3nt: TGTGCCACCCAGGACGGCATGAACACTGAAGCTTTCTTT

abundance: .
j_gene: TRBJ1-2
d_gene: .
v_gene: TRBV19
CDR3aa: CASSKQSPGFAGYTF
CDR3nt: TGTGCCAGTAGTAAACAAAGTCCAGGGTTCGCTGGCTACACCTTC

abundance: .
j_gene: TRBJ2-7
d_gene: .
v_gene: TRBV7-7
CDR3aa: CASSRFQGDEQYF
CDR3nt: TGTGCTAGCAGCCGATTCCAGGGTGACGAGCAGTACTTC

abundance: .
j_gene: TRBJ1-1
d_gene: TRBD1
v_gene: TRBV9
CDR3aa: CASSPRDRVTNTEAFF
CDR3nt: TGTGCCAGCAGCCCCCGGGACAGGGTAACGAACACTGAAGCTTTCTTT

abundance: .
j_gene: TRBJ1-5
d_gene: .
v_gene: TRBV2
CDR3aa: CASSDSGPGIPQHF
CDR3nt: TGTGCCAGCAGTGATTCCGGGCCAGGGATTCCCCAGCATTTT

abundance: few
j_gene: TRBJ1-1
d_gene: .
v_gene: TRBV7-9
CDR3aa: CASSTSRVAEAFF
CDR3nt: TGTGCCAGCAGCACCTCCAGGGTGGCTGAAGCTTTCTTT

abundance: few
j_gene: TRBJ1-5
d_gene: TRBD1
v_gene: TRBV2
CDR3aa: CASRGTGAQPQHF
CDR3nt: TGTGCCAGCAGGGGGACAGGGGCTCAGCCCCAGCATTTT

abundance: .
j_gene: TRBJ2-1
d_gene: .
v_gene: TRBV11-3
CDR3aa: CASSPDGGSPEQFF
CDR3nt: TGTGCCAGCAGCCCGGACGGGGGTAGCCCTGAGCAGTTCTTC

abundance: .
j_gene: TRBJ1-6
d_gene: TRBD1
v_gene: TRBV20-1
CDR3aa: CSAPQGVVGKSPLHF
CDR3nt: TGCAGTGCTCCTCAGGGGGTCGTCGGGAAGTCACCCCTCCACTTT

abundance: few
j_gene: TRBJ1-1
d_gene: .
v_gene: TRBV27
CDR3aa: CASIALGNTEAFF
CDR3nt: TGTGCCAGCATCGCTCTCGGGAACACTGAAGCTTTCTTT

abundance: .
j_gene: TRBJ1-1
d_gene: TRBD1
v_gene: TRBV7-9
CDR3aa: CASSATDRANTEAFF
CDR3nt: TGTGCCAGCAGCGCCACGGACAGGGCAAACACTGAAGCTTTCTTT

abundance: many
j_gene: TRBJ1-1
d_gene: .
v_gene: TRBV11-1
CDR3aa: CASSLSDLEAFF
CDR3nt: TGTGCCAGCAGCCTCTCCGACTTGGAGGCTTTCTTT

abundance: .
j_gene: TRBJ2-7
d_gene: TRBD2
v_gene: TRBV24-1
CDR3aa: CATSDPRGGEQYF
CDR3nt: TGTGCCACCAGTGATCCCCGGGGGGGAGAGCAGTACTTC

abundance: .
j_gene: TRBJ1-2
d_gene: .
v_gene: TRBV29-1
CDR3aa: CSVDGGEYGYTF
CDR3nt: TGCAGCGTTGATGGGGGAGAGTATGGCTACACCTTC

abundance: .
j_gene: TRBJ1-5
d_gene: .
v_gene: TRBV2
CDR3aa: CASSEEQGNQPQHF
CDR3nt: TGTGCCAGCAGTGAAGAACAGGGAAATCAGCCCCAGCATTTT

abundance: many
j_gene: TRBJ2-1
d_gene: .
v_gene: TRBV7-9
CDR3aa: CASSTWANEQFF
CDR3nt: TGTGCCAGCAGCACCTGGGCCAATGAGCAGTTCTTC

abundance: many
j_gene: TRBJ1-1
d_gene: .
v_gene: TRBV20-1
CDR3aa: CSASSRRNTEAFF
CDR3nt: TGCAGTGCTAGTAGCAGGAGGAACACTGAAGCTTTCTTT

abundance: few
j_gene: TRBJ1-6
d_gene: .
v_gene: TRBV7-3
CDR3aa: CASSMVATWDSPLHF
CDR3nt: TGTGCCAGTAGTATGGTGGCAACTTGGGATTCACCCCTCCACTTT

abundance: few
j_gene: TRBJ2-7
d_gene: .
v_gene: TRBV19
CDR3aa: CASSIATGTDYEQYF
CDR3nt: TGTGCCAGTAGTATAGCCACCGGGACCGACTACGAGCAGTACTTC

abundance: .
j_gene: TRBJ1-1
d_gene: .
v_gene: TRBV24-1
CDR3aa: CATSDTPPRNTEAFF
CDR3nt: TGTGCCACCAGTGACACCCCACCCAGGAACACTGAAGCTTTCTTT